This T cell receptor (beta chain) comes out of a study of blood T cell repertoires in COVID-19. Study context: COVID-19 samples, acute and convalescent, were from the United States, Italy and Spain. Sources were T cells, B-cell-depleted T cells, or PBMCs; the material itself was cDNA or gDNA.

Trimming stripped 1 base from V and 7 bases from J, with 5 bases between. Germline V gene data show CDR1 as LNHDA and CDR2 as SQIVND (reference sequence). This CDR3 has 13 amino acids. As handled by the study authors: How many nucleated cells were present was estimated from reference gene primer amplification. Only in-frame clones appear in the TCRdb table, and some are missing; sequencing was by immunoSEQ multiplex PCR. D and trimming were read from the DNA, whereas the V and J calls and clone size are those reported in that table. The data hold about 170,000 clones, with over 80% observed a single time.

The origin of this receptor is a woman aged 45 to 65 with acute or convalescent COVID-19. Sequencing input: peripheral blood. The chain uses TRBV19 and TRBJ1-6; D uncertain. CDR3 sequence: CASSIARNSPLHF. The CDR3 DNA reads as TGTGCCAGTAGTATAGCACGGAATTCACCCCTCCACTTT.